Listed below are T cell receptor beta chains from one sample, sequenced in a study of vaccination and CD4 T cells after COVID-19. The antigens of these receptors remain unknown. TCRdb reprocessed the PCR reads with MiXCR, giving one entry per CDR3 protein. The table shows tens of thousands of distinct CDR3 sequences, with about 30% occurring only once. Here the sequenced sample was CD4+ T cells from blood, cultured in vitro, taken about 7 months after SARS-CoV-2 vaccination. These receptor sequences come from a human donor who had recovered from COVID-19. Both conserved end residues are part of each CDR3. A D gene is named only where the DNA matches it firmly. Size values are once, few and many counts, or a class for expanded clones, and some rows have none.

length	V	D	size	J	DNA	CDR3
11	TRBV6-1	-	few	TRBJ2-7	TGTGCCACCCGGAACTCCTACGAGCAGTACTTC	CATRNSYEQYF
14	TRBV7-2	-	-	TRBJ2-2	TGTGCCAGCAGCACAGATCCGAACACCGGGGAGCTGTTTTTT	CASSTDPNTGELFF
14	TRBV19	-	-	TRBJ2-2	TGTGCCAGTGCCGACAGAACGAACACCGGGGAGCTGTTTTTT	CASADRTNTGELFF
14	TRBV20-1	-	few	TRBJ1-3	TGCAGCGTACTCCTCCCGGACTCTGGAAACACCATATATTTT	CSVLLPDSGNTIYF
15	TRBV15	-	few	TRBJ1-5	TGTGCCACCAGCAACTTGGACGGGGGCAATCAGCCCCAGCATTTT	CATSNLDGGNQPQHF
14	TRBV7-9	-	few	TRBJ1-1	TGTGCCAGCAGCTTAATGGGGATAAACACTGAAGCTTTCTTT	CASSLMGINTEAFF
17	TRBV7-9	TRBD2	-	TRBJ2-3	TGTGCCAGCAGCCAAAAGACGGGGAGGGGCTCCGCAGATACGCAGTATTTT	CASSQKTGRGSADTQYF
13	TRBV6-5	-	few	TRBJ2-7	TGTGCCAGCAGTTACGGCCAGACCTACGAGCAGTACTTC	CASSYGQTYEQYF
13	TRBV4-1	-	once	TRBJ1-1	TGCGCCAGCAGCCAAGTAGGCCGTTTGGGGGCTTTCTTT	CASSQVGRLGAFF
17	TRBV20-1	TRBD1	few	TRBJ2-1	TGCAGTGCTAGACCGGGACAGGGACTCGGGTGGAACAATGAGCAGTTCTTC	CSARPGQGLGWNNEQFF
13	TRBV19	-	-	TRBJ2-1	TGTGCCAGTAGTCTCCCGGGGTTCAATGAGCAGTTCTTC	CASSLPGFNEQFF
12	TRBV6-5	-	-	TRBJ2-7	TGTGCCAGCAGTTACACAGGGTACGAGCAGTACTTC	CASSYTGYEQYF
14	TRBV15	TRBD1	-	TRBJ2-4	TGTGCCACAAAACCGGGACAGGAGGGTGACGTTCAGTACTTC	CATKPGQEGDVQYF
14	TRBV7-2	-	few	TRBJ2-7	TGTGCCAGCAGCTTAGTCATTAGAGGGGCCGAGCAGTACTTC	CASSLVIRGAEQYF
13	TRBV20-1	-	few	TRBJ1-2	TGCAGTGCTAGAGACCGACAGTCGTATGGCTACACCTTC	CSARDRQSYGYTF
15	TRBV20-1	TRBD2	-	TRBJ2-5	TGCAGTGCTCGCCCACGGATAGCGGGGCGGGGGGCCCAGTACTTC	CSARPRIAGRGAQYF
14	TRBV15	-	-	TRBJ2-7	TGTGCCACCAGCAGAGATCTGGGGCCTTTTATCCAGTACTTC	CATSRDLGPFIQYF
15	TRBV7-6	-	-	TRBJ2-2	TGTGCCAGCAGCTTAGCGGTTCGAAGCACCGGGGAGCTGTTTTTT	CASSLAVRSTGELFF
16	TRBV6-1	TRBD2	-	TRBJ2-3	TGTGCCAGCAATCGAAGACTAGCGGGAAGCACAGATACGCAGTATTTT	CASNRRLAGSTDTQYF
13	TRBV6-1	-	-	TRBJ2-5	TGTGCCAGCACCTCGCTGGGGGGAGAGACCCAGTACTTC	CASTSLGGETQYF
13	TRBV2	TRBD2	few	TRBJ2-7	TGTGCCAGTTCACTAGCGGGTTGGTTCGAGCAGTACTTC	CASSLAGWFEQYF
16	TRBV20-1	TRBD2	few	TRBJ2-5	TGCAGTGCTACAAACCCCGGGACTAGCGTCCAAGAGACCCAGTACTTC	CSATNPGTSVQETQYF
14	TRBV6-5	-	-	TRBJ1-2	TGTGCCAGCAGTTACCTCAGCAGTTTTTATAGCTACACCTTC	CASSYLSSFYSYTF